This TCR beta chain originates from a study of T cell changes during pregnancy in multiple sclerosis. Sequencing was performed with immunoSEQ multiplex PCR; in TCRdb, only in-frame clones are kept and a portion is missing. Of about 89,000 clones listed, just over 90% are singletons. Trimming removed 1 base from V and 7 bases from J; junction bases left unmatched: 3. The CDR3 is 14 residues long. Germline CDR1 reads MGHRA; CDR2 reads YSYEKL. The sequencing here drew on peripheral blood, taken after pregnancy. The genes are TRBV4-1 and TRBJ2-1, with 8 bases aligning to TRBD1. The source of this sequence is a female donor in good health, enrolled as a control in a pregnancy study. The CDR3 DNA reads as TGCGCCAGCAGCCAAGGGACAGGGCCGAATGAGCAGTTCTTC. Residues: CASSQGTGPNEQFF.